This TCR beta chain originates from a study of blood T cell repertoires in COVID-19. In terms of age and location, participants ranged from roughly 18 to 95 years and lived in approximately 24 US areas. Clinical history as reported by participants underpinned cohort assignment. Trimming removed 1 base from V and 6 bases from J, with 13 bases in between. This CDR3 is built from 14 residues. Germline-derived CDR1 and CDR2 are SGHTA and FQGNSA. Original methodology: The assay estimated nucleated cells by amplifying reference gene primers. Libraries were prepared by immunoSEQ multiplex PCR; TCRdb keeps only in-frame clonotypes and omits some of them. Clone size and V and J calls were adopted from that table, with D and trimming inferred from the DNA. The sample consists of approximately 300,000 clones, 80% to 95% of them appearing once.

This TCR was recovered from a woman aged 25 to 39 who had recovered from COVID-19. The gene calls are TRBV7-2 and TRBJ2-7, with a weak D call TRBD1 (6 bases). Input material: PBMCs or T cells enriched from blood (not recorded which). CDR3 DNA: TGTGCCAGCAGCTTAGACAGGGTCTCAAGCGAGCAGTACTTC. Translated: CASSLDRVSSEQYF.